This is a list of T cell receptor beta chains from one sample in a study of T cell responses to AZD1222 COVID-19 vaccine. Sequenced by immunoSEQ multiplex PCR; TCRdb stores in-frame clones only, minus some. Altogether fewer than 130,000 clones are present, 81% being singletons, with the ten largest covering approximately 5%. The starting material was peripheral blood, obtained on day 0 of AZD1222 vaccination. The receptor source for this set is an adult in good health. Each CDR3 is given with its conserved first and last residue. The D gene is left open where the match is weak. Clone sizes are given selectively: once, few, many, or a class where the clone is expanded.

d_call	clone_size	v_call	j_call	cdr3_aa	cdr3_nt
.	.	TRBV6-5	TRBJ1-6	CASSYGFSSYNSPLHF	TGTGCCAGCAGTTACGGTTTCAGCTCCTATAATTCACCCCTCCACTTT
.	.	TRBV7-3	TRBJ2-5	CASSLKGQETQYF	TGTGCCAGCAGCTTGAAGGGGCAAGAGACCCAGTACTTC
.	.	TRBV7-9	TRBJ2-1	CASSFLLTGPHNEQFF	TGTGCCAGCAGCTTTCTCCTTACGGGACCCCACAATGAGCAGTTCTTC
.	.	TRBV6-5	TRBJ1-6	CASSYRPTRHNSPLHF	TGTGCCAGCAGTTACCGGCCGACCCGGCATAATTCACCCCTCCACTTT
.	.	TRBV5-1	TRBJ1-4	CASSLGAGNEKLFF	TGCGCCAGCAGCTTGGGGGCAGGGAATGAAAAACTGTTTTTT
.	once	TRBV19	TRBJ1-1	CASTKRLSGASEAFF	TGTGCCAGTACCAAGCGTCTTAGCGGCGCCTCTGAAGCTTTCTTT
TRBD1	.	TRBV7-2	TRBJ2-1	CASSSGTGTYNEQFF	TGTGCCAGCAGCTCCGGGACAGGGACGTACAATGAGCAGTTCTTC
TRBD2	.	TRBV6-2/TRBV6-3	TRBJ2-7	CASSRQTSGGNYEQYF	TGTGCCAGCAGTCGCCAGACTAGCGGGGGAAACTACGAGCAGTACTTC
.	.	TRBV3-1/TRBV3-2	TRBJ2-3	CASTRAGTGDTQYF	TGTGCCAGCACCCGGGCCGGCACAGGGGATACGCAGTATTTT
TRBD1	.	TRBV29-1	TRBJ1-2	CSVEDRGISYGYTF	TGCAGCGTTGAAGACAGGGGGATATCCTATGGCTACACCTTC
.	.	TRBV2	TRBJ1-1	CASSDGIGAGTEAFF	TGTGCCAGCAGTGATGGGATTGGGGCTGGCACTGAAGCTTTCTTT
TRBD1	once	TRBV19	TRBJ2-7	CASGDRGMNEQYF	TGTGCCAGTGGGGACAGGGGAATGAACGAGCAGTACTTC
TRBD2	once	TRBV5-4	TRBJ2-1	CASSLGPGLANYNEQFF	TGTGCCAGCAGCTTGGGTCCGGGACTAGCAAACTACAATGAGCAGTTCTTC
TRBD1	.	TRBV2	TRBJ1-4	CASSAAQGANEKLFF	TGTGCCAGCAGTGCCGCGCAGGGGGCAAATGAAAAACTGTTTTTT
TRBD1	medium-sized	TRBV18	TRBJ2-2	CASYPGGASTGELFF	TGTGCCAGCTACCCAGGGGGCGCGAGCACCGGGGAGCTGTTTTTT
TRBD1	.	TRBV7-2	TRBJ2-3	CASSLGQGSTDTQYF	TGTGCCAGCAGCTTGGGACAGGGTTCCACAGATACGCAGTATTTT
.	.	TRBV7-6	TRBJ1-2	CASKGRNYGYTF	TGTGCCAGCAAGGGTAGGAACTATGGCTACACCTTC
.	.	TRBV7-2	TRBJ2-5	CASSTFGGTQYF	TGTGCCAGCAGCACCTTTGGGGGGACCCAGTACTTC
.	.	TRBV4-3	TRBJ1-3	CASSQGGRSGNTIYF	TGCGCCAGCAGCCAAGGAGGGAGGTCTGGAAACACCATATATTTT
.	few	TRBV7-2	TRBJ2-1	CASSLVQEQFF	TGTGCCAGCAGCTTAGTACAGGAGCAGTTCTTC
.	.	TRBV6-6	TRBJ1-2	CASSYPGPYGYTF	TGTGCCAGCAGTTACCCAGGGCCTTATGGCTACACCTTC
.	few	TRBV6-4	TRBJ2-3	CASSDSPGATDTQYF	TGTGCCAGCAGTGATTCTCCAGGGGCAACAGATACGCAGTATTTT
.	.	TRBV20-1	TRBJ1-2	CSVGITGYTF	TGCAGTGTTGGTATAACAGGCTACACCTTC
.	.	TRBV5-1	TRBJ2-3	CASSLPAGNTDTQYF	TGCGCCAGCAGCCTGCCCGCAGGGAACACAGATACGCAGTATTTT
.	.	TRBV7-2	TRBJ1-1	CASSSQRGVGTEAFF	TGTGCCAGCAGCTCACAGAGGGGGGTTGGCACTGAAGCTTTCTTT
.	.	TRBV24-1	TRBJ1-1	CATSDRRPPGSTEAFF	TGTGCCACCAGTGACCGCCGGCCGCCGGGGAGCACTGAAGCTTTCTTT
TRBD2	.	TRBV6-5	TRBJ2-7	CASSGTSGGEQYF	TGTGCCAGCAGCGGCACTAGCGGGGGGGAGCAGTACTTC
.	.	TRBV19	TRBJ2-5	CASSTPRRGVGETQYF	TGTGCCAGTAGTACCCCCCGGAGAGGGGTTGGGGAGACCCAGTACTTC
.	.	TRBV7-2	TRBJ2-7	CASSLEGGVVEQYF	TGTGCCAGCAGCTTAGAGGGGGGTGTAGTCGAGCAGTACTTC
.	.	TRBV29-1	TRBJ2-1	CSVESRGGMDDEQFF	TGCAGCGTTGAGTCTAGGGGGGGTATGGATGATGAGCAGTTCTTC
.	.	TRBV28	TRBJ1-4	CASSLSNEKLFF	TGTGCCAGCAGTCTGAGTAATGAAAAACTGTTTTTT
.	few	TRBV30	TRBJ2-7	CAWSHALGYEQYF	TGTGCCTGGAGTCACGCCCTCGGGTACGAGCAGTACTTC